This T cell receptor beta chain was obtained from a study of blood T cell repertoires in COVID-19. Study context: Samples representing acute and convalescent COVID-19 were sourced from the United States, Italy and Spain. T cells, B-cell-depleted T cells, or PBMCs provided the cDNA or gDNA that served as material.

In the study's own analysis: Reference gene primer amplification gave nucleated cell count estimates. Some clones are missing from TCRdb's copy, which holds only in-frame ones; the method was immunoSEQ multiplex PCR. V, J and clone size reflect that table, while D and trimming were determined from the DNA. Among 93,000 or so clones listed, just over 85% were seen once. Germline V gene lookup returns CDR1 LGHNA and CDR2 YNFKEQ. The CDR3 consists of 15 residues. Unmatched junction bases numbered 6, after V lost 2 bases and J lost 5 bases. The receptor's source is a human donor in a cohort sampled during active COVID-19. The chain couples TRBV4-2 to TRBJ1-5, with TRBD1 matching 7 bases. The specimen was peripheral blood. The CDR3 nucleotides read TGTGCCAGCAGCCAATTCAACAGGGGCGATCAGCCCCAGCATTTT. It specifies CASSQFNRGDQPQHF.